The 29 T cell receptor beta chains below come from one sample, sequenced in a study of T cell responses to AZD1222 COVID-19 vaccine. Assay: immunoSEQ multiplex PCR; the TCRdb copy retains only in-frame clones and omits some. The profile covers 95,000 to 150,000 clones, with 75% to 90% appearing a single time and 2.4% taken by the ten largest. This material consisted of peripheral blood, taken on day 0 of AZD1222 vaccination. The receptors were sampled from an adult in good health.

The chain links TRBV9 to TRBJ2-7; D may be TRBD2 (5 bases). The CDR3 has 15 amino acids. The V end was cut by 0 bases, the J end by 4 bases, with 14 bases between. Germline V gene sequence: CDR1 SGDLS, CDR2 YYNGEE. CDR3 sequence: CASSVDEGEAYEQYF. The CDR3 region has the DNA TGTGCCAGCAGCGTAGATGAGGGTGAAGCGTACGAGCAGTACTTC.

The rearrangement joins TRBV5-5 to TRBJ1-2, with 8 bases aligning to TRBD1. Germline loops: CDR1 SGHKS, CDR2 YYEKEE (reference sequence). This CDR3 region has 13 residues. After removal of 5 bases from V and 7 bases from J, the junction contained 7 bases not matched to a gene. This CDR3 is CASRDTGGGGYTF. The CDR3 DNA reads TGTGCCAGCAGAGATACAGGGGGAGGTGGCTACACCTTC.

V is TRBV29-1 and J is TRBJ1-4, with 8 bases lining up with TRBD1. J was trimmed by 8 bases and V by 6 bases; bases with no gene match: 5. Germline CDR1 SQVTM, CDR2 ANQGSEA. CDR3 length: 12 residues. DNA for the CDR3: TGCAGCGTGAGGACAGGGACGGAAAAACTGTTTTTT. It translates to CSVRTGTEKLFF.

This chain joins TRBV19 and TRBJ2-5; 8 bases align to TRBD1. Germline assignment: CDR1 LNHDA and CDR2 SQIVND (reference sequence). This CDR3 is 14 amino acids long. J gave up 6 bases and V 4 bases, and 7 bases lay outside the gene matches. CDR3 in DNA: TGTGCCAGTAGTAGGATGGCAGGGGGCAAGACCCAGTACTTC. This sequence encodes CASSRMAGGKTQYF.

The CDR3 region has the DNA TGTGCCAGCAGCTTACTCCCCCAGCAAAGCAATCAGCCCCAGCATTTT. This translates into CASSLLPQQSNQPQHF. The chain links TRBV7-2 to TRBJ1-5; no reliable D call. With 2 bases removed from V and 1 base from J, the gap between germline ends came to 12 bases. The CDR3 spans 16 residues. Germline-derived CDR1 and CDR2 are SGHTA and FQGNSA.

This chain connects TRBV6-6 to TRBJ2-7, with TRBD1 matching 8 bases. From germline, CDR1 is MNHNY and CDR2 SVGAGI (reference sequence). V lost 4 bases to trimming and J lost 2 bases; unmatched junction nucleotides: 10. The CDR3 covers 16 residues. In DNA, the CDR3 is TGTGCCAGCAGTTCCGGGACCGGGACAGGCACCTACGAGCAGTACTTC. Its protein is CASSSGTGTGTYEQYF.

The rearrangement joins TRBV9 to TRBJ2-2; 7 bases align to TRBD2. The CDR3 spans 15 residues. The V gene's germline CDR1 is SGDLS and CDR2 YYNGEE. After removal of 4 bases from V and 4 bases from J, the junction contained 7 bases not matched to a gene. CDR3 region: CASSLSGIGTGELFF. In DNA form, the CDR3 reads TGTGCCAGCAGCTTAAGCGGGATCGGCACCGGGGAGCTGTTTTTT.

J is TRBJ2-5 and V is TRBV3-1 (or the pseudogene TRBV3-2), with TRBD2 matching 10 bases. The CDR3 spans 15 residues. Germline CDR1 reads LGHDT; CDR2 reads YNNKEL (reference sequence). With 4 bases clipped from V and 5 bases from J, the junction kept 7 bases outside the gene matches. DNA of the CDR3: TGTGCCAGCAGCCCAAGCGGGAGGGTCGGTGAGACCCAGTACTTC. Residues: CASSPSGRVGETQYF.

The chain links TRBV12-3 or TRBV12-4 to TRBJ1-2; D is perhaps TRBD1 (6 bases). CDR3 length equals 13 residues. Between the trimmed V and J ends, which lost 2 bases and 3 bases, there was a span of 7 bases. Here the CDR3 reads CASSLPGDYGYTF. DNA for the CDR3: TGTGCCAGCAGTTTACCAGGGGACTATGGCTACACCTTC.

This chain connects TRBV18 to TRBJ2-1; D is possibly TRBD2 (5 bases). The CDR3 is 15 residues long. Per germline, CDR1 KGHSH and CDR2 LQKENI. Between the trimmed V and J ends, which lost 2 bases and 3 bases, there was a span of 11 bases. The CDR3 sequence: CASSPSVRGYNEQFF. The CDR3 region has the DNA TGTGCCAGCTCACCATCCGTACGGGGCTACAATGAGCAGTTCTTC.

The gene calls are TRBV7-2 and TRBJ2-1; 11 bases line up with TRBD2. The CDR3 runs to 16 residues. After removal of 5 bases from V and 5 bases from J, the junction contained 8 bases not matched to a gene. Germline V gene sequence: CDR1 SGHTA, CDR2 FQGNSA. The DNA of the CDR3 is TGTGCCAGCAGCGTCACTAGCGGGAGTTCCGACAATGAGCAGTTCTTC. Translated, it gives CASSVTSGSSDNEQFF.

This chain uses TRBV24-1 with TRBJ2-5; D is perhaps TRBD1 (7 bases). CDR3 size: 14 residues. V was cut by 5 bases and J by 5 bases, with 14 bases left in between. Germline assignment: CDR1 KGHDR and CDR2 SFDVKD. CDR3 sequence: CATSGGGGRETQYF. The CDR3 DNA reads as TGTGCCACCAGTGGAGGAGGGGGCAGGGAGACCCAGTACTTC.

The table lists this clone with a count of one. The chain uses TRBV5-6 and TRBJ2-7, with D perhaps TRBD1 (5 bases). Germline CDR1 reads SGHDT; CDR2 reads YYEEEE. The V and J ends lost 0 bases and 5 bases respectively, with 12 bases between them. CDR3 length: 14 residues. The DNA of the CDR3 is TGTGCCAGCAGCTTGGCCAGGGCGTTTCACGAGCAGTACTTC. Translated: CASSLARAFHEQYF.

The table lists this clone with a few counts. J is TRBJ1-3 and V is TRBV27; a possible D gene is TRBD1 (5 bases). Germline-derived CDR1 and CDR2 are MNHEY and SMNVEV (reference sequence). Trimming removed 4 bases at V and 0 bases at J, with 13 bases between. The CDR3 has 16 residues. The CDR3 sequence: CASSSSRGLSGNTIYF. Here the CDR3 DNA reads TGTGCCAGCAGTTCCTCCCGGGGCCTCTCTGGAAACACCATATATTTT.

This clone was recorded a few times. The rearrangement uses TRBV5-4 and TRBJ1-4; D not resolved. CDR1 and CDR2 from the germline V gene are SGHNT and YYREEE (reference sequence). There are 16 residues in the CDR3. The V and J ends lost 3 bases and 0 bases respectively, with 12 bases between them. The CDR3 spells CASSSSLIATNEKLFF. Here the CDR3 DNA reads TGTGCCAGCAGCTCTTCCCTCATCGCAACTAATGAAAAACTGTTTTTT.

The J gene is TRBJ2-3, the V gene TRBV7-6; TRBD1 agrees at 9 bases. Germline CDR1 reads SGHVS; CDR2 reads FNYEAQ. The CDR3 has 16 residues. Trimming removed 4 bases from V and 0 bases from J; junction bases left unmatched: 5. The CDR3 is CASSWGQGWSTDTQYF. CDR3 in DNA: TGTGCCAGCAGCTGGGGACAGGGTTGGAGCACAGATACGCAGTATTTT. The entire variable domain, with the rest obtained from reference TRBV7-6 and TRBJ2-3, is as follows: GAGVSQSPRYKVTKRGQDVALRCDPISGHVSLYWYRQALGQGPEFLTYFNYEAQQDKSGLPNDRFSAERPEGSISTLTIQRTEQRDSAMYRCASSWGQGWSTDTQYFGPGTRLTVL.

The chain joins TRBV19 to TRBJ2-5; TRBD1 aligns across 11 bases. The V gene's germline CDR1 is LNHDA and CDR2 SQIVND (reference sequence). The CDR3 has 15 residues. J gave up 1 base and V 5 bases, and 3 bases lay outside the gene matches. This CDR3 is CASSPGQGVQETQYF. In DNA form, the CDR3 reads TGTGCCAGTAGTCCGGGACAGGGGGTCCAAGAGACCCAGTACTTC.

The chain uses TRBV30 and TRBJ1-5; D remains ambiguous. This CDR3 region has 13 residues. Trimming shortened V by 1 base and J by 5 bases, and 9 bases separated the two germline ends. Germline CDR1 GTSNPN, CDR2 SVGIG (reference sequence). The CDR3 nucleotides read TGTGCCTGGAGTGGAAGCCAGGATCAGCCCCAGCATTTT. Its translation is CAWSGSQDQPQHF.

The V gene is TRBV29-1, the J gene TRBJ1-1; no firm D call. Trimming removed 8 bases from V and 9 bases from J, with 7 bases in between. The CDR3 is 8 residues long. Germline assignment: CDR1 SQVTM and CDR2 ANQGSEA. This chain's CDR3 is CSSDQAFF. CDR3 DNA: TGCAGCTCCGACCAAGCTTTCTTT.

The CDR3 bases are TGTGCCAGCAGCGGGACCGGGACAGGAGGGGAAAAACTGTTTTTT. Protein sequence: CASSGTGTGGEKLFF. This chain links TRBV9 with TRBJ1-4; the match to TRBD1 covers 8 bases. With V trimmed by 3 bases and J by 8 bases, 9 bases remained unmatched. The CDR3 is 15 residues long. Germline loops: CDR1 SGDLS, CDR2 YYNGEE.

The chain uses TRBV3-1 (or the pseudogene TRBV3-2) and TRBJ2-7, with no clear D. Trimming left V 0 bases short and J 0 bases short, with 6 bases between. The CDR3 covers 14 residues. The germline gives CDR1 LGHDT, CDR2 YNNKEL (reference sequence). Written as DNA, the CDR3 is TGTGCCAGCAGCCAAGATAGTCTCTCCTACGAGCAGTACTTC. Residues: CASSQDSLSYEQYF.

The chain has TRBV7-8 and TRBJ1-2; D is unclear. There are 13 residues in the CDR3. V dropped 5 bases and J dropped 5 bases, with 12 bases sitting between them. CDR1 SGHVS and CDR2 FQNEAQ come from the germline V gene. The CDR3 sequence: CASSTYGKYGYTF. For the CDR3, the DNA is TGTGCCAGCAGCACTTATGGCAAATATGGCTACACCTTC.

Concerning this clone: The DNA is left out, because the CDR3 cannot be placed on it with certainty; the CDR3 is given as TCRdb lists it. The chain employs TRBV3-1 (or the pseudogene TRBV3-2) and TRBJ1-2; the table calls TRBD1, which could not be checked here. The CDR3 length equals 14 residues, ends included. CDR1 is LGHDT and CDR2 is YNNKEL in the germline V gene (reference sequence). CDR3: CASSQDLVGQGSTF.

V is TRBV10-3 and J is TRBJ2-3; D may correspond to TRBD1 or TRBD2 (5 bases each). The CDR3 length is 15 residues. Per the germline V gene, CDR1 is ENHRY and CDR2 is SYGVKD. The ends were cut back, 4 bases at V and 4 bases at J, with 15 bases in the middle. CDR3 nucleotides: TGTGCCATCAGTGCTCTCGGGGCCCCACCAGATACGCAGTATTTT. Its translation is CAISALGAPPDTQYF.

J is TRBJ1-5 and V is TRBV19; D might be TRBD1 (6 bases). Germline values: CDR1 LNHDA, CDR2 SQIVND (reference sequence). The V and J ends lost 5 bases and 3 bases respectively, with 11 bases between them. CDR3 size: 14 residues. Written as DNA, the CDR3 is TGTGCCAGTAGTGACAGGCTCCTCAATCAGCCCCAGCATTTT. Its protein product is CASSDRLLNQPQHF.

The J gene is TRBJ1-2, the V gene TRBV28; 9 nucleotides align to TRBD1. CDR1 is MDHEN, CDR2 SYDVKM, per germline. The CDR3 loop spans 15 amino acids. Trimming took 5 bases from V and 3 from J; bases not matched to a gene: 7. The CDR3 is CASSLGQGRDYGYTF. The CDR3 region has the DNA TGTGCCAGCAGTCTGGGACAGGGCAGGGACTATGGCTACACCTTC.

CDR3 protein: CASSLGQGMLAGLGEQYF. As DNA, the CDR3 is TGCGCCAGCAGCTTGGGACAGGGTATGCTAGCGGGACTGGGGGAGCAGTACTTC. V and J are TRBV5-1 and TRBJ2-7; 9 positions match TRBD2. The CDR3 length is 18 residues. V lost 0 bases, J lost 7 bases, and 17 bases stayed unmatched. Germline CDR1 is SGHRS and CDR2 is YFSETQ. The complete variable domain, with remaining parts taken from reference TRBV5-1 and TRBJ2-7, reads KAGVTQTPRYLIKTRGQQVTLSCSPISGHRSVSWYQQTPGQGLQFLFEYFSETQRNKGNFPGRFSGRQFSNSRSEMNVSTLELGDSALYLCASSLGQGMLAGLGEQYFGPGTRLTVT.

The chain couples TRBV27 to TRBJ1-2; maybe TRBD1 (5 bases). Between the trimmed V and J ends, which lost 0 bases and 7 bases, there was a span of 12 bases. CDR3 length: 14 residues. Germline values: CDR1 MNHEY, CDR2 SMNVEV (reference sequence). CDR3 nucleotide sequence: TGTGCCAGCAGTTTATCTGGGGGACCTACTGGCTACACCTTC. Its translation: CASSLSGGPTGYTF.

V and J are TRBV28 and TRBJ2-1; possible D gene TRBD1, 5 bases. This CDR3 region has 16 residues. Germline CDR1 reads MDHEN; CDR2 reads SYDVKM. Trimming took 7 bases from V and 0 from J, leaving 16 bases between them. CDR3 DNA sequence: TGTGCCAGCACTTCCGACAGTTGGAGCTCCTACAATGAGCAGTTCTTC. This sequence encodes CASTSDSWSSYNEQFF.